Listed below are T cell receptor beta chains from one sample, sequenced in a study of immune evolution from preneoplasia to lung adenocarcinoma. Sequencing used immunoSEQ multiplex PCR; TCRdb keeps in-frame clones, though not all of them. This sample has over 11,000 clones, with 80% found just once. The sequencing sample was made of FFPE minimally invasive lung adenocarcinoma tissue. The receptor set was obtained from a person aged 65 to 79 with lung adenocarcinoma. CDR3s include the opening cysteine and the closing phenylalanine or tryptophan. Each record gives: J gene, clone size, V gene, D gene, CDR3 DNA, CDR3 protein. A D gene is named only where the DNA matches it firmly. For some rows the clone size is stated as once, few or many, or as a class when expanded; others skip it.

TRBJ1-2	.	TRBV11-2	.	TGTGCCAGCAGCTTAGACCTAGGCTATGGCTACACCTTC	CASSLDLGYGYTF
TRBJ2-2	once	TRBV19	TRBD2	TGTGCCAGTAGTACTACTAGCGGGTACACCGGGGAGCTGTTTTTT	CASSTTSGYTGELFF
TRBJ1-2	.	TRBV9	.	TGTGCCAGCAGCGTCGATAACTATGGCTACACCTTC	CASSVDNYGYTF
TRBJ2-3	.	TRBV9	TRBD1	TGTGCCAGCAGCCCTCCGGGACAGGGTCCCAATACGCAGTATTTT	CASSPPGQGPNTQYF
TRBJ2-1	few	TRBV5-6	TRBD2	TGTGCCAGCAGTTTCGCGACTAGCGGGAGCTCCTACAATGAGCAGTTCTTC	CASSFATSGSSYNEQFF
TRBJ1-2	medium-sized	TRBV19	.	TGTGCCAGTCGGGGGGCCTATGGCTACACCTTC	CASRGAYGYTF
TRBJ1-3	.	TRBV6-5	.	TGTGCCAGCAGTTACTCGAGAGGAAACACCATATATTTT	CASSYSRGNTIYF
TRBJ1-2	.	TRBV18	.	TGTGCCAGCTCACCAGAAGGGGGGAACTATGGCTACACCTTC	CASSPEGGNYGYTF
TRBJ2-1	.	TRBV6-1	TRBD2	TGTGCCATTAGAATAGCGGGGGGGCCCAATGAGCAGTTCTTC	CAIRIAGGPNEQFF
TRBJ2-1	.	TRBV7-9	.	TGTGCCAGCAGCTTAGCCAGCAGCTCCTACAATGAGCAGTTCTTC	CASSLASSSYNEQFF
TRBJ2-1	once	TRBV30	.	TGTGCCTGGAGTCTGGGGGGCGGGTATGAGCAGTTCTTC	CAWSLGGGYEQFF
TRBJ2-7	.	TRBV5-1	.	TGCGCCAGCAGGGTAGGCAGGGGCTACGAGCAGTACTTC	CASRVGRGYEQYF
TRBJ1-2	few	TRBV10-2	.	TGCGCCAGCAGTGAGTTGGGGTTTGGCTATGGCTACACCTTC	CASSELGFGYGYTF
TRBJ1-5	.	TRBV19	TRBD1	TGTGCCAGTAGTATAGCCGGGACAGGGAGTCAGCCCCAGCATTTT	CASSIAGTGSQPQHF
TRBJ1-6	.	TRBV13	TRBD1	TGTGCCAGCAGCACACAGGGGCTTAATTCACCCCTCCACTTT	CASSTQGLNSPLHF
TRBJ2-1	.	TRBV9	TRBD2	TGTGCCAGCAGCGTAGTAGTTGGGGGGACTAGCGGATACAATGAGCAGTTCTTC	CASSVVVGGTSGYNEQFF
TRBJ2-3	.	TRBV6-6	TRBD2	TGTGCCAGCATACGAGCGGGGCCGAGCACAGATACGCAGTATTTT	CASIRAGPSTDTQYF
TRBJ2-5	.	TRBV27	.	TGTGCCAGCAGTTTATCTATTTTGGAGACCCAGTACTTC	CASSLSILETQYF
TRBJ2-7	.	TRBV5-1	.	TGCGCCAGCAGGCGCGAGGCCAGCTCCTACGAGCAGTACTTC	CASRREASSYEQYF
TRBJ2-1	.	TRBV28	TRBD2	TGTGCCAGCAGAGACGGGACTAGCGGAGGGCAGTTCTTC	CASRDGTSGGQFF
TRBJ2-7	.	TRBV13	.	TGTGCCAGCAGCCACAGGGTGGGCGAGCAGTACTTC	CASSHRVGEQYF
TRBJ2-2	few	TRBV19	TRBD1	TGTGCCAGTAGTACCGAGGGGGCCCACGCCACCGGGGAGCTGTTTTTT	CASSTEGAHATGELFF
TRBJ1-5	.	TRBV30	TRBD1	TGTGCCTGGAGTCCCCGGGGACAGGGTAGCAATCAGCCCCAGCATTTT	CAWSPRGQGSNQPQHF
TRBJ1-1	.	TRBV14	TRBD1	TGTGCCAGCAGCGGACCCGGGACAGGGGGAACTGAAGCTTTCTTT	CASSGPGTGGTEAFF
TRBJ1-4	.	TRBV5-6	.	TGTGCCAGCAGCTTGGACGGGGGGGTCGGAAAACTGTTTTTT	CASSLDGGVGKLFF
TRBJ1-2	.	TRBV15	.	TGTGCCACCAGCAGAGCTGCGTCTTTAGACTATGGCTACACCTTC	CATSRAASLDYGYTF
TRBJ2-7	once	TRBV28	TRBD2	TGTGCCAGCAGTGGGACTAGCGGGATAGGCGAGCAGTACTTC	CASSGTSGIGEQYF
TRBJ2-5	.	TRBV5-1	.	TGCGCCAGCAGCTCTGGGCCTGGAGAGACCCAGTACTTC	CASSSGPGETQYF
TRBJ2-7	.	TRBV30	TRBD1	TGTGCCTGGACAGGGACAGATCTGAGCTCCTACGAGCAGTACTTC	CAWTGTDLSSYEQYF